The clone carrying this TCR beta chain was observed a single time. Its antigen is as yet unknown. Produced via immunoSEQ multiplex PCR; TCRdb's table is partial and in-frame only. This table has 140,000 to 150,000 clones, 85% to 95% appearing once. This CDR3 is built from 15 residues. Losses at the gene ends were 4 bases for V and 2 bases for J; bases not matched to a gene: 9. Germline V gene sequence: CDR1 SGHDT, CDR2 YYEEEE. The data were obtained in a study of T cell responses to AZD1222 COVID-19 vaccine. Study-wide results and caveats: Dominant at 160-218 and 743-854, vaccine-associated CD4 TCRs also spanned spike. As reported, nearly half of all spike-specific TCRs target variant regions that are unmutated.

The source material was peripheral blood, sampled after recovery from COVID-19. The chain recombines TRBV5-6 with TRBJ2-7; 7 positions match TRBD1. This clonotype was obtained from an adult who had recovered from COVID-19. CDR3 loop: CASSRRGQGAYEQYF. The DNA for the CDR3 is TGTGCCAGCAGCCGTAGAGGGCAGGGGGCCTACGAGCAGTACTTC.